The T cell receptor (beta chain) under discussion was sequenced for a study of OX40 agonist ivuxolimab in advanced cancers. Only in-frame clones appear in the TCRdb table, and some are missing; sequencing was by immunoSEQ multiplex PCR. The table shows tens of thousands of clones, with about 90% occurring only once. Patients were ineligible given autoimmune disease history or systemic immunosuppression. V lost 1 base and J 4 bases, leaving 19 bases between the germline ends. The CDR3 is made up of 17 amino acids. Germline lookup yields CDR1 MGHDK and CDR2 SYGVNS. The V call is TRBV25-1, the J call TRBJ1-2; D gene ambiguous. The sample was CD4+ or CD8+ T cells sorted from blood, taken in a trial of the OX40 agonist ivuxolimab. The TCR comes from an adult with an advanced solid tumor such as melanoma, head and neck, liver or kidney cancer. In DNA, the CDR3 is TGTGCCAGCAGTGAATTGCGCCCTGAACGGAGCACCTATGGCTACACCTTC. It encodes CASSELRPERSTYGYTF.